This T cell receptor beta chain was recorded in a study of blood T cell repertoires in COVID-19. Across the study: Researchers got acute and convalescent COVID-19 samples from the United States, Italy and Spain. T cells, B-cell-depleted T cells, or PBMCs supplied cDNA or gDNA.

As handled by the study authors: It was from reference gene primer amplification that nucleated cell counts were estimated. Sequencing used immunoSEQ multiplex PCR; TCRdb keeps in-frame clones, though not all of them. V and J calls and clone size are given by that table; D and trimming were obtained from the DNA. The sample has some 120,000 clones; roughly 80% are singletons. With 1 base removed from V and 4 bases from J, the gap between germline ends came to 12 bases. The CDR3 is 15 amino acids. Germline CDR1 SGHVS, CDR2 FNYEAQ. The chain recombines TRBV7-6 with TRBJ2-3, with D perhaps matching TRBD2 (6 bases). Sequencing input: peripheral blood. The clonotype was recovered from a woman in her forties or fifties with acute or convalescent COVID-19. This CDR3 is CASSLVTSFPDTQYF. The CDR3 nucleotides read TGTGCCAGCAGCTTAGTGACTAGTTTCCCAGATACGCAGTATTTT.